This T cell receptor beta chain was observed in a study of T-cell reconstitution after alpha-beta-depleted transplantation in children (dated by TCRdb to 2016 to 2017). Concerning the study at large: The study quantitatively tracked T-cell immune reconstitution after TCRalphabeta/CD19-depleted allogeneic hematopoietic cell transplantation in children using TCR repertoire profiling. Broad study findings and their caveats: In some patients, high TCRbeta diversity at day 60 was attributed to recipient T cells and intrathymic progenitors that had survived conditioning. About two months after transplant, the apparently early recovery of alphabetaT-cell counts reportedly depended on just several hundred clones that had expanded rapidly and came from non-depleted graft cells. Over the following months the frequencies of hyperexpanded clones went down, and after one year T-cell counts and TCRbeta diversity were mostly credited to newly produced T cells.

Comments on this clonotype: Its target antigen remains unknown. Base qualities are not recorded, but no much larger clone differs from it by a single base.

In light of the paper, this sample's treatment or condition label describes: allogeneic hematopoietic cell transplantation with graft depleted of TCRalphabeta T cells and CD19 B cells. Transplant recipients were children who received TCRalphabeta/CD19-depleted allogeneic hematopoietic cell grafts. Libraries were constructed by PCR. TCRdb lists the instrument as Illumina HiSeq 2500. To normalize quantification of the TCRbeta repertoire, the TCR libraries were built with molecular barcoding that relied on unique molecular identifiers. TCRdb handled the public reads itself, with Q25 trimming in fastp and clone calling in MiXCR, and kept productive beta chains. Rows are unified per CDR3 protein, each entry keeping the most common DNA and genes. This sample gives 500,000 to 750,000 distinct CDR3 sequences in total; 10% to 15% of them show up just once. The ten biggest clones cover 2.2% of the sample. The CDR3 numbers 15 residues from cysteine through phenylalanine. Only the CDR3 part of the read is kept: 45 bases, read in frame from the first base. Sequences MNHEY (CDR1) and SVGAGI (CDR2) are obtained from the germline V gene. V loses 4 bases at its end and J loses 3 bases; junction bases beyond the gene matches: 6.

This TCR came from a male patient younger than 18 who had a stem cell transplant for acute myeloid leukemia, so the T cells may come from the graft donor. This receptor chain uses TRBV6-5 and TRBJ2-7; TRBD2 fits 10 bases in the junction. Sequences were derived from PBMCs, mostly from graft donor cells, sampled 360 days after TCRalphabeta/CD19-depleted stem cell transplant. The sequenced DNA: TGTGCCAGCAGTTTGGGACTAGCGCTCCTCTACGAGCAGTACTTC. Translated, it gives CASSLGLALLYEQYF.